This T cell receptor beta chain was profiled in a study of human T cells and chemical hapten exposure. Time point in this sample: patch test 1, 2 weeks after DPC sensitization. Treatment of the sample: therapeutic diphenylcyclopropenone sensitization with weekly scalp DPC. V lost 6 bases and J 4 bases, leaving 15 bases between the germline ends. The CDR3 covers 15 residues. Germline loops: CDR1 SGHTA, CDR2 FQGNSA. This clonotype was observed a few times. TCRdb used MiXCR to reprocess the RACE reads, holding one entry per CDR3 protein. The table lists about 120,000 distinct CDR3 sequences, approximately 14% of them singletons.

The sample here was whole blood, taken in connection with sensitization to the hapten diphenylcyclopropenone (DPC). This chain uses TRBV7-2 with TRBJ1-4; perhaps TRBD1 as D (5 bases). The sequence was obtained from a man aged 18-30 years with alopecia areata. Some clones in this sample may be carry-over from other donors' samples. CDR3 nucleotide sequence: TGTGCCAGCAGTTCAGGAGGGGTTGGTAATGAAAAACTGTTTTTT. Translating it yields CASSSGGVGNEKLFF.